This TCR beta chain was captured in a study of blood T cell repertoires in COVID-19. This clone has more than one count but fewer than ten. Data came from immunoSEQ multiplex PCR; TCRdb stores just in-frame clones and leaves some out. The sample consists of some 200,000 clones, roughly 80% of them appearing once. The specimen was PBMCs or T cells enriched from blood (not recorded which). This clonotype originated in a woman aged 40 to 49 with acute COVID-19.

Here the CDR3 DNA reads TGCGCCAGCAGGCTAGCAGGTTCGGAAGATACGCAGTATTTT. As protein: CASRLAGSEDTQYF. The chain couples TRBV5-1 to TRBJ2-3; a possible D gene is TRBD2 (5 bases). Germline lookup yields CDR1 SGHRS and CDR2 YFSETQ. V gave up 5 bases and J gave up 5 bases, with 15 bases separating them. The CDR3 totals 14 residues.